This T cell receptor beta chain is drawn from a study of OX40 agonist ivuxolimab in advanced cancers. Assay: immunoSEQ multiplex PCR; the TCRdb copy retains only in-frame clones and omits some. The repertoire holds about 40,000 clones, roughly 88% seen once, with around 25% in the top ten. Overall study findings and caveats: By week 6 at 0.1 to 3.0 mg/kg, blood CD4+ and CD8+ T cells had expanded clonally.

The investigators sampled blood at baseline, at cycle 4 day 1, and at cycle 7 day 1. A remark on this clone: Its antigen is currently unknown.

The sequencing here drew on CD4+ or CD8+ T cells sorted from blood, taken in a trial of the OX40 agonist ivuxolimab. This TCR derives from an adult with an advanced solid tumor such as melanoma, head and neck, liver or kidney cancer.

In nucleotides, the CDR3 is TGTGCCAGCAGCGTAGGTCCCGACACAGATACGCAGTATTTT. Its protein is CASSVGPDTDTQYF. The chain has TRBV9 and TRBJ2-3, with D uncertain. The CDR3 contains 14 residues. V dropped 0 bases and J dropped 2 bases, with 7 bases sitting between them. Germline CDR1 SGDLS, CDR2 YYNGEE.